The 17 T cell receptor beta chains below come from one sample, sequenced in a study of immune cell composition in non-small cell lung cancer. Sequencing was performed with immunoSEQ multiplex PCR; in TCRdb, only in-frame clones are kept and a portion is missing. The sample lists some 13,000 clones; approximately 80% were seen once. The sequenced sample consisted of lung tumor tissue. The receptors derive from a human donor with non-small cell lung cancer.

V and J are TRBV15 and TRBJ2-3, with 10 bases that match TRBD2. The V segment lost 2 bases and the J segment 2 bases; nucleotides outside the gene matches: 10. The CDR3 is 18 residues long. Germline V gives CDR1 LNHNV, CDR2 YYDKDF (reference sequence). CDR3 sequence reads: CATSRPTTLAGVTDTQYF. CDR3 in DNA: TGTGCCACCAGCAGACCTACCACGCTAGCGGGAGTCACAGATACGCAGTATTTT.

The J gene is TRBJ1-5, the V gene TRBV18, with D unresolved. The CDR3 runs to 13 residues. V was pared by 0 bases and J by 7 bases, with 7 bases between. Germline V gene lookup returns CDR1 KGHSH and CDR2 LQKENI. The DNA of the CDR3 is TGTGCCAGCTCACCACCCTCCGGGCAGCCCCAGCATTTT. This translates into CASSPPSGQPQHF.

J is TRBJ2-7 and V is TRBV29-1; D might be TRBD1 (5 bases). Germline loops: CDR1 SQVTM, CDR2 ANQGSEA. V dropped 0 bases and J dropped 3 bases, with 9 bases sitting between them. The CDR3 runs 13 residues. The CDR3 DNA reads TGCAGCGTTGAAGATTCCGACAGCTACGAGCAGTACTTC. Its translation: CSVEDSDSYEQYF.

The chain joins TRBV6-1 to TRBJ2-1; 10 nucleotides align to TRBD2. J gave up 2 bases and V 4 bases, and 2 bases lay outside the gene matches. The germline V gene has CDR1 MNHNS and CDR2 SASEGT. The CDR3 spans 15 residues. This CDR3 is CASSVAGGPYNEQFF. Written as DNA, the CDR3 is TGTGCCAGCAGTGTAGCGGGAGGCCCCTACAATGAGCAGTTCTTC.

On this clone itself: Other nucleotide sequences in the sample specify the same CDR3. The J gene is TRBJ2-3, the V gene TRBV28; D is perhaps TRBD1 (6 bases). Trimming took 2 bases from V and 1 from J, leaving 7 bases between them. Per germline, CDR1 MDHEN and CDR2 SYDVKM. The CDR3 consists of 14 residues. The CDR3 loop reads CASSLAGGTDTQYF. CDR3 DNA: TGTGCCAGCAGTTTAGCAGGGGGCACAGATACGCAGTATTTT. The complete variable domain, with remaining parts taken from reference TRBV28 and TRBJ2-3, reads DVKVTQSSRYLVKRTGEKVFLECVQDMDHENMFWYRQDPGLGLRLIYFSYDVKMKEKGDIPEGYSVSREKKERFSLILESASTNQTSMYLCASSLAGGTDTQYFGPGTRLTVL.

This clone was observed a handful of times. V and J are TRBV27 and TRBJ2-1; D not certain. Germline CDR1 is MNHEY and CDR2 is SMNVEV (reference sequence). The CDR3 has 13 residues. Trimming stripped 2 bases from V and 4 bases from J, with 6 bases between. The CDR3 sequence is CASSLPGYNEQFF. The CDR3 DNA reads as TGTGCCAGCAGTTTACCCGGGTACAATGAGCAGTTCTTC.

V and J are TRBV27 and TRBJ1-2, with TRBD1 matching 7 bases. This CDR3 has 16 amino acids. Germline values: CDR1 MNHEY, CDR2 SMNVEV (reference sequence). J was trimmed by 4 bases and V by 5 bases; bases with no gene match: 13. As DNA, the CDR3 is TGTGCCAGCAGTCCCGGCACAGGGGAATTGGGCTATGGCTACACCTTC. Encoded protein: CASSPGTGELGYGYTF.

J is TRBJ2-3 and V is TRBV27, with 10 bases lining up with TRBD2. CDR1 is MNHEY, CDR2 SMNVEV, per germline (reference sequence). V was pared by 3 bases and J by 5 bases, with 8 bases of the junction left unmatched. The CDR3 is 16 residues long. The CDR3: CASSLLASGSIDTQYF. CDR3 DNA: TGTGCCAGCAGTTTGTTAGCTAGCGGGAGTATAGATACGCAGTATTTT.

The chain employs TRBV15 and TRBJ2-7, with 8 bases lining up with TRBD1. The germline V gene has CDR1 LNHNV and CDR2 YYDKDF (reference sequence). The CDR3 covers 14 residues. V was clipped by 3 bases and J by 2 bases; unmatched bases: 3. The CDR3 loop is CATSRGTGPYEQYF. CDR3 coding DNA: TGTGCCACCAGCAGGGGGACAGGTCCCTACGAGCAGTACTTC. Using reference TRBV15 and TRBJ2-7 for the parts outside the CDR3, the full variable domain is DAMVIQNPRYQVTQFGKPVTLSCSQTLNHNVMYWYQQKSSQAPKLLFHYYDKDFNNEADTPDNFQSRRPNTSFCFLDIRSPGLGDTAMYLCATSRGTGPYEQYFGPGTRLTVT.

This clone was seen once. The rearrangement uses TRBV10-3 and TRBJ2-1; 7 bases fit TRBD2. CDR1 is ENHRY and CDR2 is SYGVKD in the germline V gene. Unmatched junction bases numbered 10, after V lost 5 bases and J lost 6 bases. The CDR3 is 15 residues long. This CDR3 reads CAISSPTGGLNEQFF. The CDR3 DNA sequence: TGTGCCATCAGTTCCCCCACGGGGGGACTCAATGAGCAGTTCTTC.

Note on this clone: A junction boundary mismatches the germline segment, possibly from a read error. CDR3 DNA sequence: TGTGCCAGCAGCCCCGGGGGGGCCGGCACAGATACGCAGTATTTT. This sequence encodes CASSPGGAGTDTQYF. The chain joins TRBV5-1 to TRBJ2-3; 8 nucleotides agree with TRBD2. Germline lookup yields CDR1 SGHRS and CDR2 YFSETQ. The CDR3 covers 15 residues.

The chain links TRBV7-2 to TRBJ1-4; D call uncertain. CDR3 length equals 15 residues. Germline V CDR1 and CDR2: SGHTA, FQGNSA. V was clipped by 2 bases and J by 5 bases, with 12 bases between them. The CDR3 sequence is CASSLIGRRNEKLFF. Written as DNA, the CDR3 is TGTGCCAGCAGCTTAATTGGGAGGAGAAATGAAAAACTGTTTTTT.

This chain links TRBV9 with TRBJ2-2, with 14 bases lining up with TRBD2. V dropped 3 bases and J dropped 6; count of bases not matched to a gene: 1. There are 15 residues in the CDR3. Germline assignment: CDR1 SGDLS and CDR2 YYNGEE. The CDR3 spells CASSGLAGGSGELFF. The CDR3 DNA reads TGTGCCAGCAGCGGACTAGCGGGAGGGTCCGGGGAGCTGTTTTTT.

This clone appeared a few times. J is TRBJ2-6 and V is TRBV7-3, with 11 positions matching TRBD1. Germline lookup yields CDR1 SGHTA and CDR2 FQGTGA. V lost 4 bases and J lost 3; bases outside the gene matches: 11. The CDR3 has 19 amino acids. The CDR3 region is CASSSSPGQGAGGANVLTF. CDR3 sequence (DNA): TGTGCCAGCAGCTCCTCCCCTGGACAGGGGGCAGGTGGGGCCAACGTCCTGACTTTC.

As DNA, the CDR3 is TGTGCCAGCATCTGGGGCAGTAGTCAGAACACTGAAGCTTTCTTT. Its protein product is CASIWGSSQNTEAFF. This chain links TRBV6-6 with TRBJ1-1, with a tentative D call TRBD1 (5 bases). CDR3 length: 15 residues. The germline CDR1 and CDR2 sequences are MNHNY and SVGAGI (reference sequence). The V end was cut by 7 bases, the J end by 1 base, with 16 bases between.

The CDR3 DNA follows: TGTGCCAGCAGTTTATTTTCGGACATAAATCAGCCCCAGCATTTT. As protein: CASSLFSDINQPQHF. The chain uses TRBV27 and TRBJ1-5; D may be TRBD1 (5 bases). The CDR3 contains 15 residues. The germline CDR1 and CDR2 sequences are MNHEY and SMNVEV (reference sequence). V lost 1 base and J lost 4, with 11 bases in between.

The rearrangement links TRBV11-3 to TRBJ1-1; weak D call: TRBD1 (5 bases). Germline V CDR1 and CDR2: SGHNT, YENEEA. Trimming removed 5 bases at V and 10 bases at J, with 17 bases between. The CDR3 has 13 residues. CDR3 sequence (DNA): TGTGCCAGCAGCCGATACCCCGACAGTATAGCTTTCTTT. It yields the protein CASSRYPDSIAFF.